These T cell receptor beta chains were read from a single sample in a study of cytomegalovirus exposure and HLA in healthy donors. This table comes from immunoSEQ multiplex PCR, and its TCRdb copy is limited to in-frame clones, with some not included. The sample includes 150,000 or so clones. Source material: PBMCs. These receptors originate from a woman aged 60-70 years in good health and CMV-seronegative. Each CDR3 is given without its conserved first and last residue. The D gene is left open where the match is weak.

>TRBD1|TRBV11-2|TRBJ2-7
ASSFGQGGAGYEQY
>TRBD1|TRBV13|TRBJ2-7
ASSLDRESEQY
>TRBD1|TRBV27|TRBJ1-2
ASAPGQFYGYT
>TRBD1|TRBV7-9|TRBJ2-2
ASSLFGTGPTGELF
>-|TRBV9|TRBJ2-7
ASRVPPTGHPGY
>-|TRBV6-5|TRBJ2-7
ASSPWEVDPYEQY
>-|TRBV28|TRBJ1-2
ASSSTPGGVGPTNYGYT
>TRBD2|TRBV6-1|TRBJ2-3
ASSVPSGSTDTQY
>TRBD2|TRBV2|TRBJ2-1
ASTRRLAIEPTYNEQF
>-|TRBV7-3|TRBJ2-2
ASSLTRVSLPLANTGELF
>-|TRBV27|TRBJ1-5
ASSSRGGNQPQH
>-|TRBV2|TRBJ1-1
ASSRDTNTEAF
>-|TRBV9|TRBJ2-7
ASSVERTAGEQY
>TRBD1|TRBV19|TRBJ1-6
ASSIGGQGDNSPLH
>TRBD2|TRBV4-2|TRBJ2-5
ASSQGVQRGNQETQY
>TRBD1|TRBV5-1|TRBJ1-4
ASTLSRGQTNEKLF
>TRBD1|TRBV14|TRBJ1-3
ASSQDQGARRNTIY
>-|TRBV5-4|TRBJ2-2
ASSFRGTLTGELF